The sequence of this T cell receptor (beta chain) was determined in a study of T-cell memory formation after mild COVID-19. The length of the CDR3 is 12 residues. Germline CDR1 is SGHVS and CDR2 is FQNEAQ. This clonotype has just a few counts. Sequence at one end of the junction differs from germline and may be a read error. TCRdb re-analysed the 5' RACE reads in MiXCR, keeping a single row per CDR3 protein. In the table there are about 190,000 distinct CDR3 sequences, around 20% of which are singletons. The chain links TRBV7-8 to TRBJ2-7; tentatively, D is TRBD2 (6 bases). Material for sequencing was PBMCs or a T cell subset sorted from them (not recorded which). The receptor was isolated from an adult woman who had mild COVID-19 (a few samples of this study predate the infection). Cell type and time point are not known. For the CDR3, the DNA is TGTGCCAGCAGCAACCCCCGGGGACTCCCTTTCTTC. Protein sequence: CASSNPRGLPFF.